Listed here are 4 T cell receptor beta chains from one sample, sequenced in a study of Graves' ophthalmopathy and Graves' hyperthyroidism. RNA transcripts provided the template for amplifying TCR beta CDR3 regions. First-round RT-PCR employed HTBI primers, with a second-round multiplex PCR after it. TCRdb recomputed calls from the multiplex PCR reads with MiXCR, one row per CDR3 protein. The top ten hold under 3% of the sample, which has some 410,000 distinct CDR3 sequences, under 25% seen once. Sequenced sample: peripheral blood. These receptors originate from a woman under 30 with stable Graves' hyperthyroidism.

CDR3 sequence reads: CATSRDRGTGRTEAFF. CDR3 DNA: TGTGCCACCAGCAGAGATCGGGGGACAGGGCGTACTGAAGCTTTCTTT. The chain employs TRBV15 and TRBJ1-1; TRBD1 agrees at 9 bases. Germline lookup yields CDR1 LNHNV and CDR2 YYDKDF (reference sequence). After removal of 0 bases from V and 5 bases from J, the junction contained 7 bases not matched to a gene. The CDR3 loop spans 16 amino acids.

As concerns this clonotype: A clone one base away is much larger, so this may be a read error. The V gene is TRBV5-1, the J gene TRBJ2-7; D is ambiguous. V lost 2 bases and J lost 4, with 10 bases in between. Germline CDR1 is SGHRS and CDR2 is YFSETQ. CDR3 length: 13 amino acids. The CDR3 loop is CASSFGFGYEQYV. In DNA, the CDR3 is TGCGCCAGCAGCTTTGGTTTTGGATACGAGCAGTACGTC.

This clonotype was picked up many times. This rearrangement joins TRBV20-1 to TRBJ2-4; D possibly corresponds to TRBD2 (5 bases). The germline CDR1 and CDR2 sequences are DFQATT and SNEGSKA (reference sequence). With 3 bases removed from V and 7 bases from J, the gap between germline ends came to 10 bases. The CDR3 is made up of 12 amino acids. Written as DNA, the CDR3 is TGCAGTGCTAGGTTGGCGGGTAACATTCAGTACTTC. Amino acids: CSARLAGNIQYF.

The table lists this clonotype with many counts. The chain links TRBV9 to TRBJ1-2; D perhaps matches TRBD1 (6 bases). The CDR3 sequence is 13 residues long. CDR1 SGDLS and CDR2 YYNGEE come from the germline V gene. V was cut by 7 bases and J by 2 bases, with 12 bases left in between. The CDR3 DNA reads TGTGCCAGCGGTACCGGGACAAACTATGGCTACACCTTC. Residues: CASGTGTNYGYTF.